This T cell receptor beta chain came from a study of STAT3 mutations in large granular lymphocyte leukemia. Findings of the study overall: At least one immunodominant TCR beta clonotype appeared in every T-cell large granular lymphocyte leukemia patient.

As regards this clone: Antigen unknown.

TCRdb's copy holds only in-frame clones and misses some; the assay was immunoSEQ multiplex PCR. The data contain fewer than 8,500 clones, 91% of them seen just once; the ten biggest clones take up about half. This CDR3 is 15 amino acids long. V was pared by 1 base and J by 4 bases, with 3 bases of the junction left unmatched. CDR1 and CDR2 from the germline V gene are SGHNT and YYREEE (reference sequence). The specimen sequenced was peripheral blood mononuclear cells. The TCR sequence derives from a man aged 45-65 years with T-cell large granular lymphocyte leukemia. Some clones in this sample may be carry-over from other donors' samples. The chain couples TRBV5-4 to TRBJ1-2; 11 bases are shared with TRBD1. CDR3 nucleotides: TGTGCCAGCAGCTTGTGGGGACAGGGGGTCTATGGCTACACCTTC. Amino acids: CASSLWGQGVYGYTF. The full variable domain, its missing parts supplied by reference TRBV5-4 and TRBJ1-2, is ETGVTQSPTHLIKTRGQQVTLRCSSQSGHNTVSWYQQALGQGPQFIFQYYREEENGRGNFPPRFSGLQFPNYSSELNVNALELDDSALYLCASSLWGQGVYGYTFGSGTRLTVV.